This T cell receptor (beta chain) was sequenced for a study of memory CD4+ T cells and cytomegalovirus serostatus. Study background: Of the healthy Belgian adults, 9 were CMV seropositive and fewer than 30 seronegative. Study results and caveats: Each of 67 CMV-associated TCRbeta sequences occurred in one to five individuals.

Single viable CD3+CD4+CD8-CD45RO+ cells were sorted as the memory CD4+ T cells. Donors' CMV status reflects serum IgG against pp150, pp28, p38, p52. Total CD4+ T cells were enriched by CD4 positive selection. Worth noting for this clone: Its antigen remains unidentified.

Between the trimmed V and J ends, which lost 0 bases and 2 bases, there was a span of 7 bases. The germline CDR1 and CDR2 sequences are KGHSY and FQNENV. The CDR3 contains 14 residues. The assay was immunoSEQ multiplex PCR, and TCRdb's table has in-frame clones only and misses some. The sample has more than 55,000 clones; approximately 78% are singletons. The TCR originated in an adult in good health and CMV-seronegative. J is TRBJ1-1 and V is TRBV16; D ambiguous. Sequencing was done on a sample of memory CD4+ T cells from blood. CDR3 nucleotides: TGTGCCAGCAGCCAATCGAGACTTAACACTGAAGCTTTCTTT. Amino acids: CASSQSRLNTEAFF. Using reference TRBV16 and TRBJ1-1 for the parts outside the CDR3, the full variable domain is GEEVAQTPKHLVRGEGQKAKLYCAPIKGHSYVFWYQQVLKNEFKFLISFQNENVFDETGMPKERFSAKCLPNSPCSLEIQATKLEDSAVYFCASSQSRLNTEAFFGQGTRLTVV.